These 17 T cell receptor beta chains came from one sample sequenced in a study of human T cells and chemical hapten exposure. The sample's time point: patch test 1, 2 weeks after DPC sensitization. Treatment meaning: therapeutic diphenylcyclopropenone sensitization with weekly scalp DPC. The authors extracted total RNA from unfractionated whole blood. Each CDR3 protein is one row after TCRdb ran MiXCR on the RACE reads. The top ten hold 1.8% of the sample, which has around 57,000 distinct CDR3 sequences, approximately 11% seen once. The material was whole blood, obtained in connection with sensitization to the hapten diphenylcyclopropenone (DPC). The receptors originated from a woman between 40 and 50 years old with alopecia areata. Some clones in this sample may be carry-over from other donors' samples.

This CDR3 is CASSLRDSSYEQYF. CDR3 DNA sequence: TGTGCCAGCAGCTTAAGGGACAGCTCCTACGAGCAGTACTTC. The chain links TRBV11-3 to TRBJ2-7; TRBD1 aligns across 7 bases. The V and J ends lost 2 bases and 0 bases, in that order; junction bases with no gene match: 1. Looked up from germline, CDR1 is SGHNT and CDR2 is YENEEA. This CDR3 comprises 14 residues.

In nucleotides, the CDR3 is TGTGCCAGCTCACCCGGACTAGCGGGAAGTGCTAGCACAGATACGCAGTATTTT. Protein product: CASSPGLAGSASTDTQYF. The V call is TRBV18, the J call TRBJ2-3; 12 bases are shared with TRBD2. Trimming removed 3 bases from V and 0 bases from J; junction bases left unmatched: 7. CDR1 KGHSH and CDR2 LQKENI come from the germline V gene. The CDR3 covers 18 residues.

J is TRBJ2-7 and V is TRBV4-1, with 7 bases fitting TRBD2. This CDR3 comprises 15 residues. Germline lookup yields CDR1 MGHRA and CDR2 YSYEKL. The V and J ends lost 0 bases and 3 bases, in that order; junction bases with no gene match: 5. CDR3 nucleotide sequence: TGCGCCAGCAGCCAAGAGTCGGGGGGAGTCTACGAGCAGTACTTC. The encoded protein is CASSQESGGVYEQYF.

This chain joins TRBV4-3 and TRBJ2-3; 7 bases are a match to TRBD2. The CDR3 totals 15 residues. The germline CDR1 and CDR2 sequences are LGHNA and YSLEER. The V segment lost 0 bases and the J segment 6 bases; nucleotides outside the gene matches: 6. The CDR3 DNA reads TGCGCCAGCAGCCAAGAAATCGCGGGGGATGATACGCAGTATTTT. It yields the protein CASSQEIAGDDTQYF.

There are many counts of this clonotype. V gene TRBV10-1 combines with J gene TRBJ1-5; 7 bases align to TRBD1. After removal of 4 bases from V and 9 bases from J, the junction contained 3 bases not matched to a gene. Germline V gene sequence: CDR1 WNHNN, CDR2 SYGVQD (reference sequence). The CDR3 extends over 12 amino acids. The CDR3 DNA sequence: TGCGCCAGCAGTGGGCCAGGGGGGCCCCAGCATTTT. As protein: CASSGPGGPQHF.

The chain has TRBV7-9 and TRBJ1-1; D gene uncertain. Trimming took 8 bases from V and 1 from J, leaving 11 bases between them. Germline V gene data show CDR1 as SEHNR and CDR2 as FQNEAQ (reference sequence). The CDR3 covers 13 residues. The chain's CDR3 is CASRDISNTEAFF. DNA for the CDR3: TGTGCCAGCCGCGACATTTCGAACACTGAAGCTTTCTTT.

The sample holds many counts of this clonotype. This sequence joins TRBV9 and TRBJ2-5; perhaps TRBD2 as D (5 bases). Trimming left V 4 bases short and J 6 bases short, with 16 bases between. In germline, CDR1 is SGDLS, CDR2 YYNGEE. This CDR3 has 14 residues. The CDR3 sequence is CASSHAGEMKTQYF. Written as DNA, the CDR3 is TGTGCCAGCAGCCACGCCGGGGAGATGAAGACCCAGTACTTC.

The chain links TRBV6-2 or TRBV6-3 to TRBJ2-5; TRBD1 might be the D (7 bases). Germline assignment: CDR1 MNHEY and CDR2 SVGEGT. CDR3 length equals 15 residues. The V and J ends lost 0 bases and 3 bases respectively, with 11 bases between them. CDR3 residues: CASSYSSRGEETQYF. The CDR3 nucleotides read TGTGCCAGCAGTTACTCTTCCAGGGGGGAAGAGACCCAGTACTTC.

V gene TRBV28 combines with J gene TRBJ1-5; 7 bases are a match to TRBD1. Germline V lookup: CDR1 MDHEN, CDR2 SYDVKM. The CDR3 is 13 residues long. Germline trimming cut 10 bases from V and 5 bases from J; bases unmatched to any gene: 8. The CDR3 DNA reads as TGTGCCACGACGACAGGGAGATATCAGCCCCAGCATTTT. It is translated as CATTTGRYQPQHF.

The chain carries TRBV6-1 and TRBJ1-2, with D unresolved. Germline V gene sequence: CDR1 MNHNS, CDR2 SASEGT. The V end was cut by 3 bases, the J end by 7 bases, with 12 bases between. The CDR3 has 13 amino acids. In DNA, the CDR3 is TGTGCCAGCAGTGATTGGACCCTTTCTGGCTACACCTTC. Its translation is CASSDWTLSGYTF.

This clonotype was counted at least ten times. The chain uses TRBV5-4 and TRBJ2-7, with D perhaps matching TRBD1 (5 bases). The germline V gene encodes CDR1 SGHNT and CDR2 YYREEE (reference sequence). The CDR3 is 13 amino acids. V lost 1 base, J lost 2 bases, and 7 bases lay in between. The CDR3, as DNA: TGTGCCAGCAGCTTGACAGGTGCCTACGAGCAGTACTTC. The encoded protein is CASSLTGAYEQYF.

This clonotype was observed a handful of times. V gene TRBV11-2 combines with J gene TRBJ1-4, with D possibly being TRBD1 (5 bases). The V and J ends lost 2 bases and 8 bases respectively, with 15 bases between them. Germline CDR1 and CDR2: SGHAT and FQNNGV. The CDR3 contains 15 residues. The CDR3 sequence: CASSLLAGNTEKLFF. CDR3 DNA: TGTGCCAGCAGCTTATTGGCAGGGAATACGGAAAAACTGTTTTTT.

This clonotype showed up just a few times. The CDR3 sequence: CASSFSSGAGTDTQYF. Here the CDR3 DNA reads TGTGCCAGCAGTTTTAGTTCGGGGGCGGGCACAGATACGCAGTATTTT. This chain joins TRBV27 and TRBJ2-3; D possibly uses TRBD1 or TRBD2 (6 bases each). The CDR3 is 16 residues long. V lost 3 bases and J lost 1, with 14 bases in between. Germline V CDR1 and CDR2: MNHEY, SMNVEV (reference sequence).

The V gene is TRBV19, the J gene TRBJ1-1; 8 bases match TRBD1. There are 15 residues in the CDR3. Trimming cost V 10 bases and J 6 bases; bases outside gene matches: 16. The germline V gene has CDR1 LNHDA and CDR2 SQIVND (reference sequence). CDR3 region: CATKTGQGLIAEAFF. The DNA of the CDR3 is TGTGCCACCAAGACTGGACAGGGATTGATCGCTGAAGCTTTCTTT.

The sample holds a few counts of this clonotype. The chain uses TRBV29-1 and TRBJ1-5; no definite D call. Germline-derived CDR1 and CDR2 are SQVTM and ANQGSEA. CDR3 length: 13 amino acids. Trimming shortened V by 1 base and J by 7 bases, and 11 bases separated the two germline ends. The CDR3 protein is CSVEGLECQPQHF. CDR3 DNA sequence: TGCAGCGTTGAAGGTTTAGAATGCCAGCCCCAGCATTTT.

In its sample, this clonotype was seen a few times. Here the CDR3 reads CASTGQGFPEQYF. The CDR3 region has the DNA TGTGCCAGTACGGGACAGGGTTTCCCCGAGCAGTACTTC. The chain links TRBV25-1 to TRBJ2-7; 9 bases match TRBD1. V lost 9 bases, J lost 6 bases, and 9 bases stayed unmatched. CDR1 is MGHDK, CDR2 SYGVNS, per germline. The CDR3 sequence is 13 residues long.

The chain recombines TRBV18 with TRBJ2-1; TRBD2 matches 13 bases. The CDR3 sequence is 17 residues long. Trimming removed 3 bases from V and 2 bases from J; junction bases left unmatched: 4. Germline loops: CDR1 KGHSH, CDR2 LQKENI. Written as DNA, the CDR3 is TGTGCCAGCTCACCCCAACTAGCGGGGGGGCCCTACAATGAGCAGTTCTTC. Its translation is CASSPQLAGGPYNEQFF.